The sequence of this TCR beta chain was determined in a study of response to subunit inactivated influenza vaccine. This clonotype turned up a few times. TCRdb independently ran MiXCR on the RT-PCR reads; one entry per CDR3 protein. The sample carries about 540,000 distinct CDR3 sequences, roughly 25% recorded once. V dropped 3 bases and J dropped 3 bases, with 12 bases sitting between them. The CDR3 covers 15 residues. Germline CDR1 SGDLS, CDR2 YYNGEE. In addition, the sample was reused for a study of T cells expressing NK-cell markers. According to that study: Making the TCR beta cDNA relied on 5'RACE template switching with UMIs. In about six donors, dominant NKG2C+ clonotypes were roughly 1.0-7.0% of CD8+ T cells.

Sequenced material: CD4+ T cells sorted from PBMCs, taken 11 to 12 days after vaccination. The rearrangement uses TRBV9 and TRBJ2-2, with D perhaps given as TRBD1 or TRBD2 (5 bases each). This TCR derives from a man aged 50 to 59 who received an inactivated influenza vaccine. CDR3 region: CASSDRDGDTGELFF. The CDR3 DNA follows: TGTGCCAGCAGCGACCGGGACGGTGACACCGGGGAGCTGTTTTTT.